The 18 T cell receptor beta chains presented below share a single source sample, sequenced in a study of T cells expressing NK-cell markers. TCRdb re-called the 5' RACE reads and gives one entry per CDR3 protein, without DNA. This repertoire includes hundreds of thousands of distinct CDR3 sequences. The sequenced sample consisted of blood T cells: a sorted CD56 or NKG2C T cell subset, CD4+ or CD8+ T cells, or bulk PBMC T cells (not recorded which). The receptor source for this set is a woman aged 18-70 years in good health.

The chain employs TRBV11-2 and TRBJ2-1; no DNA is available, so the TRBD1 call from TCRdb remains unchecked. Germline V gene lookup returns CDR1 SGHAT and CDR2 FQNNGV. The CDR3 totals 15 residues. The CDR3 here is CASSPQGNGYNEQFF.

The V and J genes are TRBV9 and TRBJ1-5. Germline V lookup: CDR1 SGDLS, CDR2 YYNGEE. This CDR3 region has 13 residues. The CDR3 region is CASSSGFGQPQHF.

V usage is TRBV19 and J usage is TRBJ2-1; the D gene TCRdb calls, TRBD2, cannot be checked with no DNA. There are 11 residues in the CDR3. The V gene's germline CDR1 is LNHDA and CDR2 SQIVND (reference sequence). The CDR3 sequence is CATAWWREQFF. Based on the CDR3 plus reference TRBV19 and TRBJ2-1, the full variable domain is DGGITQSPKYLFRKEGQNVTLSCEQNLNHDAMYWYRQDPGQGLRLIYYSQIVNDFQKGDIAEGYSVSREKKESFPLTVTSAQKNPTAFYLCATAWWREQFFGPGTRLTVL.

The rearrangement joins TRBV9 to TRBJ2-7. The CDR3 spans 15 residues. Germline CDR1 and CDR2: SGDLS and YYNGEE. CDR3 amino acids: CASSVGDERSYEQYF.

The V call is TRBV12-3 or TRBV12-4, the J call TRBJ1-4; absent DNA, TCRdb's TRBD1 call cannot be checked. CDR3 length equals 15 residues. CDR3 in amino acids: CASSPRQGAGEKLFF.

The rearrangement links TRBV14 to TRBJ2-7; TCRdb's D gene call, TRBD1, goes unchecked for lack of DNA. The CDR3 contains 14 residues. Germline V gene data show CDR1 as SGHDN and CDR2 as FVKESK. CDR3 amino acids: CASPRKGFSYEQYF. The full variable domain, completed using reference TRBV14 and TRBJ2-7, is EAGVTQFPSHSVIEKGQTVTLRCDPISGHDNLYWYRRVMGKEIKFLLHFVKESKQDESGMPNNRFLAERTGGTYSTLKVQPAELEDSGVYFCASPRKGFSYEQYFGPGTRLTVT.

The chain's CDR3 is CASSIKSSTDTQYF. This sequence joins TRBV12-3 or TRBV12-4 and TRBJ2-3. The CDR3 runs 14 residues.

The genes are TRBV7-9 and TRBJ2-2; as DNA is missing, the TRBD2 call by TCRdb cannot be tested. Germline V gene data show CDR1 as SEHNR and CDR2 as FQNEAQ (reference sequence). The length of the CDR3 is 15 residues. The CDR3 here is CASSFLAFNTGELFF.

The V and J genes are TRBV20-1 and TRBJ2-3. CDR1 and CDR2 from the germline V gene are DFQATT and SNEGSKA (reference sequence). The CDR3 is 13 amino acids. Here the CDR3 reads CSAYGQAQDTQYF.

This chain connects TRBV4-3 to TRBJ2-5. This CDR3 has 13 amino acids. Germline CDR1 and CDR2: LGHNA and YSLEER. The CDR3 protein is CASSRGSQETQYF.

The chain employs TRBV25-1 and TRBJ2-3. Germline V CDR1 and CDR2: MGHDK, SYGVNS. The CDR3 sequence is 14 residues long. CDR3 protein: CASSEAFGGDTQYF.

This chain connects TRBV4-1 to TRBJ2-3; with no DNA, the TCRdb D assignment of TRBD2 cannot be verified. The germline CDR1 and CDR2 sequences are MGHRA and YSYEKL. This CDR3 is built from 18 residues. This CDR3 is CATGNSQPLARLTDTQYF.

The CDR3 loop is CASSLYRLTGGGGYTF. V usage is TRBV28 and J usage is TRBJ1-2; TCRdb picks TRBD1, but there is no DNA to check that call. Germline V lookup: CDR1 MDHEN, CDR2 SYDVKM. This CDR3 is built from 16 residues.

The chain recombines TRBV4-2 with TRBJ2-2; there is no DNA to check the TCRdb D call of TRBD1. CDR1 LGHNA and CDR2 YNFKEQ come from the germline V gene. This CDR3 region has 18 residues. Here the CDR3 reads CASSPPGGGGFLMGELFF.

The chain couples TRBV7-3 to TRBJ2-1; with no DNA, the TCRdb D assignment of TRBD1 cannot be verified. CDR1 is SGHTA and CDR2 is FQGTGA in the germline V gene. CDR3 length equals 16 residues. CDR3 sequence: CASSLRGGQGLSGQFF.

The J gene is TRBJ1-6, the V gene TRBV27. Germline lookup yields CDR1 MNHEY and CDR2 SMNVEV (reference sequence). This CDR3 contains 18 residues. CDR3 residues: CASSSLHTGNYYNSPLHF.

The chain links TRBV5-6 to TRBJ2-1; the D call from TCRdb, TRBD1, cannot be confirmed without DNA. The germline CDR1 and CDR2 sequences are SGHDT and YYEEEE. The CDR3 has 15 residues. CDR3 amino acids: CASSLWGVSYNEQFF.

This chain joins TRBV4-3 and TRBJ2-3. The V gene's germline CDR1 is LGHNA and CDR2 YSLEER. This CDR3 is 17 amino acids long. The CDR3 here is CASSQEFGGTSTDTQYF.